This entry features one T cell receptor (beta chain) sequence. The table lists this clonotype with a few counts. Which antigen it targets is not known. Base-call qualities are not available, and no considerably larger clone is one nucleotide away. The method behind the library was 5' RACE. Data came from an Illumina HiSeq 2500. The second PCR ran for roughly 7 to 12 cycles and used a J-beta primer mix along with a sample-barcoded 5' primer. A unique molecular identifier was introduced onto each TCR beta cDNA molecule by a template-switch 5' adaptor carrying 12 random nucleotides. At least 2.5 million CDR3-containing paired-end reads were obtained from each sample. First-strand cDNA was synthesized from all RNA with the Mint cDNA synthesis kit, primed by a TRBC-specific oligonucleotide. All cDNA was treated with uracil-DNA glycosylase and then went through a first 18-cycle PCR with the universal primers M1SS and BC2_uni_R. From the authors' description of their analysis: For normalization, 1 million high-quality reads were randomly selected from each sample, with every read carrying a distinct molecular identifier. Instead of being binned into consensus sequences, reads that shared molecular identifiers were thrown out. MiTCR, with a Q25 quality threshold and the strictest error-elimination algorithm, was used for CDR3 identification, clonotype clustering and error correction. A nonparametric unseen species model with Euler transformation was used to estimate a lower bound on total TCR beta diversity. TCRdb took the public reads, trimmed them with fastp at Q25, ran MiXCR for clone calling and kept in-frame beta chains. Rows matching on CDR3 protein sequence are summarized as one entry with the most common DNA and genes. TCRdb, not the authors, supplied the V and J calls. In all, the sample holds about 1.7 million distinct CDR3 sequences, and over 25% of those were seen once. The ten largest clones capture 7% to 9% of the sample.

The 39 donors, aged about 6 to 95 years, were systemically healthy Caucasian individuals from Russia. Each donor gave around 9.9 milliliters of peripheral blood, collected into EDTA-treated Vacutainer tubes. Ficoll-Paque density-gradient centrifugation was used to isolate PBMCs, with at least 7 million obtained per sample. Trizol reagent was used to extract total RNA from the PBMCs, yielding at least 6 micrograms per sample. Naive CD45RAhigh/CD27high T cell percentages were measured by flow cytometry on a PBMC aliquot from every donor. This entry is derived from a study of blood T cells in healthy people across ages (dated by TCRdb to 2014 to 2015). As for the study more broadly: In model experiments, template switching captured about one uniquely barcoded TCR beta cDNA molecule for every two T cells. The study measured age-related changes in TCR beta repertoire diversity using deep sequencing normalized with unique cDNA molecular identifiers. The donors were divided into four age groups: young (average about 16 years), middle-aged (about 40), aged (roughly 60) and long-lived (approximately 74). To avoid experimental bias, donors of different ages were spread randomly across the sequencing lanes. Two additional independent replicas of 1 million unique cDNA reads from the same blood draw were analyzed for two donors (one aged 18 to 29 and one aged 80 or older).

What the study reported, not specific to this receptor: As age increased, observed TCR beta diversity per million T cells dropped in a roughly linear way, and a significant reduction was already evident by age about 40. The CMV infection status of donors was not known, potentially confounding age-related changes in expanded clonotypes. Observed TCR beta diversity correlated strongly with the percentage of naive T cells measured by flow cytometry. Estimates of total diversity from one million sequenced T cells were regarded as lower bounds and underestimates. Compared with the aged group, the long-lived group had more naive CD4+ T cells, fewer expanded clones and increased TCR diversity, suggesting age selection. Since profiling was done on bulk unsorted PBMCs, naive and antigen-experienced compartments could not be conclusively compared.

According to the germline V gene, CDR1 reads SGHTA and CDR2 reads FQGNSA. Cut back by 5 bases and 7 bases, the V and J ends lie 21 bases apart. The CDR3 spans 15 residues, from the cysteine through the phenylalanine. Only the CDR3 part of the read is kept: 45 bases, read in frame from the first base. This receptor chain uses TRBV7-2 and TRBJ2-7, with TRBD2 tentatively as D gene (6 bases match). The sample taken for sequencing was blood. This receptor was taken from a woman between 25 and 40 years old in good health. The CDR3 protein sequence reads: CASSPGFGGPREQYF. The sequence in DNA is TGTGCCAGCAGCCCCGGGTTCGGAGGGCCTCGGGAGCAGTACTTC.